This TCR beta chain was found in a study of cytomegalovirus exposure and HLA in healthy donors. This clone turned up a few times. The PCR ran on 60 Vbeta and 13 Jbeta primers. This table comes from immunoSEQ multiplex PCR, and its TCRdb copy is limited to in-frame clones, with some not included. The table lists about 130,000 clones, 17% of them singletons. The specimen sequenced was PBMCs. The sequence was obtained from a female donor in good health and CMV-seropositive.

The CDR3 coding sequence is TGCGCCAGCAGCCAACAACGCGGCGGGAGACCGACAAACATTCAGTACTTC. As protein: CASSQQRGGRPTNIQYF. The V gene is TRBV4-3, the J gene TRBJ2-4; the match to TRBD2 covers 7 bases. Germline V gene data show CDR1 as LGHNA and CDR2 as YSLEER. This CDR3 region has 17 residues. Losses at the gene ends were 2 bases for V and 6 bases for J; bases not matched to a gene: 13.